Reported below is one T cell receptor (beta chain). Original data processing: Amplification of reference gene primers was used by the study to estimate nucleated cell counts. The method was immunoSEQ multiplex PCR; TCRdb's version includes in-frame clones alone and lacks a portion of them. D and trimming were read from the DNA, whereas the V and J calls and clone size are those reported in that table. The sample carries tens of thousands of clones, 70% to 90% recorded once. This sample was included in a study of blood T cell repertoires in COVID-19. Turning to the study itself: From the United States, Italy and Spain came samples of acute and convalescent COVID-19.

Trimming cost V 5 bases and J 5 bases; bases outside gene matches: 11. The germline V gene has CDR1 SGHTA and CDR2 FQGTGA. The CDR3 has 16 amino acids. This chain joins TRBV7-3 and TRBJ1-1; TRBD1 matches at 10 bases. The source is an elderly man with acute or convalescent COVID-19. Sequences were obtained from peripheral blood. In DNA form, the CDR3 reads TGTGCCAGCAGCCCGGGACAGGGGAGGAATAGGACTGAAGCTTTCTTT. This codes for CASSPGQGRNRTEAFF. Together with reference TRBV7-3 and TRBJ1-1, the CDR3 gives the full variable domain: GAGVSQTPSNKVTEKGKYVELRCDPISGHTALYWYRQSLGQGPEFLIYFQGTGAADDSGLPNDRFFAVRPEGSVSTLKIQRTERGDSAVYLCASSPGQGRNRTEAFFGQGTRLTVV.